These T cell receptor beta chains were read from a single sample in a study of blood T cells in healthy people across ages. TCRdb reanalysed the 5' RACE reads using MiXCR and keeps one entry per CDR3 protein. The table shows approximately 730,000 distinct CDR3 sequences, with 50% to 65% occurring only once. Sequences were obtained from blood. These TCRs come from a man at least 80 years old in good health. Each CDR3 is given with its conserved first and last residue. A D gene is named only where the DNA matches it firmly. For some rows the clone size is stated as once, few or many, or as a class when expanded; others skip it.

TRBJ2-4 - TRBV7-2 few TGTGCCAGCAGCTTAGGGGGTAGTAAGGACATTCAGTACTTC CASSLGGSKDIQYF
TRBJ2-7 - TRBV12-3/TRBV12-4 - TGTGCCAGCAGTTTGGAGGGAGGGGGACCGTACGAGCAGTACTTC CASSLEGGGPYEQYF
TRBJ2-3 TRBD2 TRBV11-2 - TGTGCCAGCAGCTTAGGAAGGCTAGCGGGAGTCCTACACTACGCGTATTTT CASSLGRLAGVLHYAYF
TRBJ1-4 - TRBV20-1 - TGCAGTGCTAGATTTCCTCTGGGAAAACTGTTTTTT CSARFPLGKLFF
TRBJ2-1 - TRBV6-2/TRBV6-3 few TGTGCCAGCAGTTACGACTACAATGAGCAGTTCTTC CASSYDYNEQFF
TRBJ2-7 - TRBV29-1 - TGCAGCGTTGATATAGGCTTTACCGGCGAGCAGTACTTC CSVDIGFTGEQYF
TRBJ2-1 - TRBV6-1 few TGTGCCAGCAGTGAAGCGATCGAGGGCCGTTTAGGCCCTTACAATGAGCAGTTCTTC CASSEAIEGRLGPYNEQFF
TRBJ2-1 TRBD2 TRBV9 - TGTGCCAGCAGCGCGAGGGCTAGCGGGGGCAATGAGCAGTTCTTC CASSARASGGNEQFF
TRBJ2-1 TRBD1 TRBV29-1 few TGCAGCGTTGAGCCCGGACAGGGGGTCTCCTACAATGAGCAGTTCTTC CSVEPGQGVSYNEQFF
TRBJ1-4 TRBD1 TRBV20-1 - TGCAGCGGGAAACAGGGGGCGCGTGAAAAACTGTTTTTT CSGKQGAREKLFF
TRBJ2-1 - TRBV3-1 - TGTGCCAGCAGCCTCCTAGGGAGCAATGAGCAGTTCTTC CASSLLGSNEQFF
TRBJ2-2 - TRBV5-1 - TGCGCCAGCAGCTCTACCGCGAACACCGGGGAGCTGTTTTTT CASSSTANTGELFF
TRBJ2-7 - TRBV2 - TGTGCCAGCAAGGAGGACAGGGAGGGGCTCTACGAGCAGTACTTC CASKEDREGLYEQYF
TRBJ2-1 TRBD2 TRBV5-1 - TGCGCCAGCAGCCGCGGGACTAGTGGCGGGGGTGAGCAGTTCTTC CASSRGTSGGGEQFF
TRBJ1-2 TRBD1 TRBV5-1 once TGCGCCAGCAGCGGCCAAGGACAGGGATCAAGTGGCTACACCTTC CASSGQGQGSSGYTF
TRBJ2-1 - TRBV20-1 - TGCAGTGCTAGAATGAGTAATGAGCAGTTCTTC CSARMSNEQFF